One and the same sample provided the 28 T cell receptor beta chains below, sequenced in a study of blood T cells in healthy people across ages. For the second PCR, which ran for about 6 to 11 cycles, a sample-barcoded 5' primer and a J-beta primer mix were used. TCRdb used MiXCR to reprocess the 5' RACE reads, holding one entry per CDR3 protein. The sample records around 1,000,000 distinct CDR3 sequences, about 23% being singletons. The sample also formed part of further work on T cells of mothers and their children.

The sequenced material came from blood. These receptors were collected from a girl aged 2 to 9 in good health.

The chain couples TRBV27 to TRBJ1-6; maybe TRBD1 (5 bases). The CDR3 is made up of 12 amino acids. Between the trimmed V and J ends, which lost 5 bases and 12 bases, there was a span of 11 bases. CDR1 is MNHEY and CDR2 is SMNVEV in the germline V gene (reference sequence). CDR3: CASSPTTGPLHF. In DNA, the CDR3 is TGTGCCAGCAGTCCCACAACAGGACCCCTCCACTTT.

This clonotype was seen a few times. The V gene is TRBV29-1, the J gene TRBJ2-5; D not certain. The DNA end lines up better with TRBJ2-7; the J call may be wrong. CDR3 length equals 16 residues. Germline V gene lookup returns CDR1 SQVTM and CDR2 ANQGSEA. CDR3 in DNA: TGCAGCGTTGAGGTGGGATGGGAAAGCCAAACCTACGAGCAGTACTTC. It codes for CSVEVGWESQTYEQYF.

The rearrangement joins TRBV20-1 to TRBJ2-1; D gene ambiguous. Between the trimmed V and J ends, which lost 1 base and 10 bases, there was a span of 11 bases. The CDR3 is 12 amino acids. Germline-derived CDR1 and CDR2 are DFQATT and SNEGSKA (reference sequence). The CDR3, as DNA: TGCAGTGCTAGAGGGACGGTCAAAGAGCAGTTCTTC. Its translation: CSARGTVKEQFF.

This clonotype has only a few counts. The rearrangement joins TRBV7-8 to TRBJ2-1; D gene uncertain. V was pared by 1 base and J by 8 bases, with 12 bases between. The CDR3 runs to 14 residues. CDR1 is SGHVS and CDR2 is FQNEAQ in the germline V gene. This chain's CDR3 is CASSLEHSSYEQFF. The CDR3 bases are TGTGCCAGCAGCTTAGAACATAGTAGCTATGAGCAGTTCTTC. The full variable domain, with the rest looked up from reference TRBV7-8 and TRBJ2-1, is GAGVSQSPRYKVAKRGQDVALRCDPISGHVSLFWYQQALGQGPEFLTYFQNEAQLDKSGLPSDRFFAERPEGSVSTLKIQRTQQEDSAVYLCASSLEHSSYEQFFGPGTRLTVL.

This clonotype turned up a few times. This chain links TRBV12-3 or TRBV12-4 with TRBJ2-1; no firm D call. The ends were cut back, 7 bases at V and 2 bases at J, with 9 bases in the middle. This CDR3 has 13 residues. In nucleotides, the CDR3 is TGTGCCAGCACGGTAGGAACCTACAATGAGCAGTTCTTC. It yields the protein CASTVGTYNEQFF.

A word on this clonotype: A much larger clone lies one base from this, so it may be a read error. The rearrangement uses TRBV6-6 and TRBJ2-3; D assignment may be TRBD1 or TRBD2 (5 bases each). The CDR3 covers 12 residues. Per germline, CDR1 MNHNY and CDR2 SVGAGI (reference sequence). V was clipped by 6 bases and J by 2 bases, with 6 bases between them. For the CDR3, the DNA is TGTGCCAGCAGGGGGACCACAGATACGCAGTATTTT. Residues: CASRGTTDTQYF.

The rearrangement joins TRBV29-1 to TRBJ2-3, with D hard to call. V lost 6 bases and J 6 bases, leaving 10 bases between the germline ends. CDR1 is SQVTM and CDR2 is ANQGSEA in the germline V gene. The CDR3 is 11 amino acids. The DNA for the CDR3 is TGCAGCGTACTTCGGAGTGATACGCAGTATTTT. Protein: CSVLRSDTQYF.

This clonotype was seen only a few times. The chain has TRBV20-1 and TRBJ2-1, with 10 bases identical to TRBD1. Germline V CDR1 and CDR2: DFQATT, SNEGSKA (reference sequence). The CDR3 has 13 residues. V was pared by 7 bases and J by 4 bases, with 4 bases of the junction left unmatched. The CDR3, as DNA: TGCAGTGTTTCGGACAGGGGGTACAATGAGCAGTTCTTC. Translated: CSVSDRGYNEQFF.

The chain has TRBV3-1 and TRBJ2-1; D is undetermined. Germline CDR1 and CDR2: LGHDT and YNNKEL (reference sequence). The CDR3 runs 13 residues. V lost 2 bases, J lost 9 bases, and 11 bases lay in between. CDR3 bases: TGTGCCAGCAGCCAAAAGTTCGGATCTGAGCAGTTCTTC. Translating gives CASSQKFGSEQFF.

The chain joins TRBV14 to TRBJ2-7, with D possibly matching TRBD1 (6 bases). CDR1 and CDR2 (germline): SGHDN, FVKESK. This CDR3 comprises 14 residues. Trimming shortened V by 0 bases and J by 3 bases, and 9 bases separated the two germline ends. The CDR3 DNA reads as TGTGCCAGCAGCCAAGATGGGACATTCTACGAGCAGTACTTC. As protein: CASSQDGTFYEQYF.

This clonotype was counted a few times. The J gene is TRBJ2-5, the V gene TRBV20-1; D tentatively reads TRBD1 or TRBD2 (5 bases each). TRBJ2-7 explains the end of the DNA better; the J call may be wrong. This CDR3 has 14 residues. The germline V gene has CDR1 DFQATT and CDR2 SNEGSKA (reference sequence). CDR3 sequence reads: CSASWTGRNYEQYF. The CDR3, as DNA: TGCAGTGCTAGCTGGACGGGACGGAACTACGAGCAGTACTTC.

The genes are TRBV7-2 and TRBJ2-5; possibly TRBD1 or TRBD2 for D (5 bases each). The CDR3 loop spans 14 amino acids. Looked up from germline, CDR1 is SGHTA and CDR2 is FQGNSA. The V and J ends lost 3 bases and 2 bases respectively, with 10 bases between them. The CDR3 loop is CASSFRDAQETQYF. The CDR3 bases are TGTGCCAGCAGCTTCCGGGACGCACAAGAGACCCAGTACTTC. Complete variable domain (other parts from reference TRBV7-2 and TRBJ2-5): GAGVSQSPSNKVTEKGKDVELRCDPISGHTALYWYRQSLGQGLEFLIYFQGNSAPDKSGLPSDRFSAERTGGSVSTLTIQRTQQEDSAVYLCASSFRDAQETQYFGPGTRLLVL.

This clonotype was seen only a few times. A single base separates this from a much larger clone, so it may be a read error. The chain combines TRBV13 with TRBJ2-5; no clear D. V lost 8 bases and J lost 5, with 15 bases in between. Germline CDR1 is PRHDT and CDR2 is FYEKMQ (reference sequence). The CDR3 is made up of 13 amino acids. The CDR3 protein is CASRPPLGETQYF. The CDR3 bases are TGTGCCAGCCGTCCACCTTTGGGGGAGACCCAGTACTTC. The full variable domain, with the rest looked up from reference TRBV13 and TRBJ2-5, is AAGVIQSPRHLIKEKRETATLKCYPIPRHDTVYWYQQGPGQDPQFLISFYEKMQSDKGSIPDRFSAQQFSDYHSELNMSSLELGDSALYFCASRPPLGETQYFGPGTRLLVL.

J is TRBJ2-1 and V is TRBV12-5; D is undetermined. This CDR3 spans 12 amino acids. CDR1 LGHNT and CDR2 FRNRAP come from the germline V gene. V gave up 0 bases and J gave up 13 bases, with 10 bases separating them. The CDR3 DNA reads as TGTGCTAGTGGTTTGGTACACGGTCCTCAGTTCTTC. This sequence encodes CASGLVHGPQFF.

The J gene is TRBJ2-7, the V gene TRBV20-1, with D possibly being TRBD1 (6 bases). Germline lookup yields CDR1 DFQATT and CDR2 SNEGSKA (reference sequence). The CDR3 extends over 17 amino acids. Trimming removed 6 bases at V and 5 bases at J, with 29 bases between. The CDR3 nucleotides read TGCAGTGCCATGAAGCCCTTAACAGGGATGGCTTACCACGAGCAGTACTTC. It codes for CSAMKPLTGMAYHEQYF.

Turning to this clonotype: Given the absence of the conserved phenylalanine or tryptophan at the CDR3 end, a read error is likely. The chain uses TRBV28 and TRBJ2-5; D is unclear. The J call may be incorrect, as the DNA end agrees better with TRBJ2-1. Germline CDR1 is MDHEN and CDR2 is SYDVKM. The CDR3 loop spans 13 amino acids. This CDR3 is CAGSLTPTNEQFL. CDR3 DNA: TGTGCCGGCAGCCTGACTCCTACCAATGAGCAGTTCCTC.

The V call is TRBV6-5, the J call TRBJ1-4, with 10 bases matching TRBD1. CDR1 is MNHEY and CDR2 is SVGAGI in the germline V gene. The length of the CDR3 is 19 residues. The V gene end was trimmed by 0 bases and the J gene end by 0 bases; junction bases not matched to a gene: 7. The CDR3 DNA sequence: TGTGCCAGCAGTTACTCTTGGACAGGGGGAGGATCAACTAATGAAAAACTGTTTTTT. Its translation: CASSYSWTGGGSTNEKLFF.

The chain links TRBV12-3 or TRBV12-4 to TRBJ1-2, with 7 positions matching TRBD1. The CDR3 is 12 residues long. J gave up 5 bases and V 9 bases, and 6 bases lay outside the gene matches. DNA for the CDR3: TGTGCCAGTTCCGGGACAGAGTATGGCTACACCTTC. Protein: CASSGTEYGYTF.

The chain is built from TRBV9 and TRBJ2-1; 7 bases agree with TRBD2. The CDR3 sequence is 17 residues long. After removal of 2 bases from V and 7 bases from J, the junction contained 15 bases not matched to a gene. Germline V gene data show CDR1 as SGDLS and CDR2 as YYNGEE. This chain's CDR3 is CASSVGDYHFRGNEQFF. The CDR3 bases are TGTGCCAGCAGCGTGGGGGACTACCACTTCCGGGGGAATGAGCAGTTCTTC.

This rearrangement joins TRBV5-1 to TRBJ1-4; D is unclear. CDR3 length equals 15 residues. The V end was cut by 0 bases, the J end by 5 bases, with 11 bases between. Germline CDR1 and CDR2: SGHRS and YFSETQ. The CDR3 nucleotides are TGCGCCAGCAGCTTGGGTGGGGAGATAAATGAAAAACTGTTTTTT. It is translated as CASSLGGEINEKLFF.

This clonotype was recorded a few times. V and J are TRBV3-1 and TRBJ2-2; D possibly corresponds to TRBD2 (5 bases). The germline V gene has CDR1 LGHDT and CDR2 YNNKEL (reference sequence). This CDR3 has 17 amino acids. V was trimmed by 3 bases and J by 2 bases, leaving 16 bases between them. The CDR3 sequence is CASSHTLGAENTGELFF. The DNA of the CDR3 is TGTGCCAGCAGCCATACCCTTGGAGCGGAAAACACCGGGGAGCTGTTTTTT.

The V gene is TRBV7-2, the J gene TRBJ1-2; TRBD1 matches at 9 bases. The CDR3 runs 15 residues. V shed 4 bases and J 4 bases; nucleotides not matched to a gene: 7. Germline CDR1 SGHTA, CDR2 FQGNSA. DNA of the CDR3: TGTGCCAGCAGCTCTTCCGGGACAGGGACCTATGGCTACACCTTC. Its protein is CASSSSGTGTYGYTF.

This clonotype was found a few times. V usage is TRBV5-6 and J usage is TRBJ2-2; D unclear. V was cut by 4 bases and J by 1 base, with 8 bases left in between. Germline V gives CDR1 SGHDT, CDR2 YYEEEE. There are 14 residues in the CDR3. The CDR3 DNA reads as TGTGCCAGCAGCGGGGATCTGAACACCGGGGAGCTGTTTTTT. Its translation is CASSGDLNTGELFF.

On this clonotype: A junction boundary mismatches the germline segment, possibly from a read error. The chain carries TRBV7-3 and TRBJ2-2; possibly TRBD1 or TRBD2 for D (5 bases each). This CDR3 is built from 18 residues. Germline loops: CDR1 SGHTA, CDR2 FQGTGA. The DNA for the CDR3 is TGTGCCAGCAGCCTAACTCGACAGTTTTCCCGGGGCACCGGGGAGCTGTTTTTT. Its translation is CASSLTRQFSRGTGELFF.

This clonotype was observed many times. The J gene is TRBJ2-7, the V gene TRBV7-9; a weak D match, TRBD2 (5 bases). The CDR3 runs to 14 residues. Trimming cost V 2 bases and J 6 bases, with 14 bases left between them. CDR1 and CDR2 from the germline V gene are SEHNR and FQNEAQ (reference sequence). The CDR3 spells CASSLTVVEGEQYF. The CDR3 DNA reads TGTGCCAGCAGCTTAACCGTCGTCGAGGGCGAGCAGTACTTC.

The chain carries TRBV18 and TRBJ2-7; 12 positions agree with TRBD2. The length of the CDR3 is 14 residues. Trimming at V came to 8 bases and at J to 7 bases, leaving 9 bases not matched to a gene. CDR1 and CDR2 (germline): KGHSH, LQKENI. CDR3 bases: TGTGCCAGCAGTACCGGACTAGCGGGAAGGGAGCAGTACTTC. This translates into CASSTGLAGREQYF.

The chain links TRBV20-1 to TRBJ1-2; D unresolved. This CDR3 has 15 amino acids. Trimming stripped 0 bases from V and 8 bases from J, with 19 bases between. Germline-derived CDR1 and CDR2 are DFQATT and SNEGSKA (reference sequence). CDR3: CSARDWNSGPDGYTF. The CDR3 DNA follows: TGCAGTGCTAGAGATTGGAACAGTGGACCCGACGGCTACACCTTC.

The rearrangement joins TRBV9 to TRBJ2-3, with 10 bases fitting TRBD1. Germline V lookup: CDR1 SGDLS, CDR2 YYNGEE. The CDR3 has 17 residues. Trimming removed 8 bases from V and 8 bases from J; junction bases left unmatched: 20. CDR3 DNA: TGTGCCAGAAGCATACAGACAGGGGGCTTAGTATCGGGTACGCAGTATTTT. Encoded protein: CARSIQTGGLVSGTQYF.